One and the same sample provided the 14 T cell receptor beta chains below, sequenced in a study of vaccination effects on CD4 cells after COVID-19. Here immunoSEQ multiplex PCR was the method, and the copy in TCRdb shows in-frame clones only, minus some. The repertoire holds about 61,000 clones, with roughly 76% as singletons. Their antigens remain unidentified. Viral peptide pools were used in the ViraFEST assay to expand antigen-specific CD4+ T cells, and sequencing came afterward. Upon completion of more than eight days in culture, CD4+ T cells were isolated. The sample here was CD4+ T cells from PBMCs cultured with HCoV-229E spike peptides, taken before COVID-19 vaccination. These receptors came from a human donor who received a COVID-19 vaccine.

The rearrangement links TRBV6-5 to TRBJ2-1; D gene uncertain. The CDR3 spans 14 residues. V was clipped by 2 bases and J by 3 bases, with 8 bases between them. CDR1 is MNHEY and CDR2 is SVGAGI in the germline V gene. The CDR3 spells CASSYQRDYNEQFF. The CDR3 nucleotides read TGTGCCAGCAGTTACCAAAGAGACTACAATGAGCAGTTCTTC.

This clone was recorded a few times. The chain couples TRBV5-1 to TRBJ2-3, with D perhaps TRBD1 (5 bases). Trimming left V 1 base short and J 6 bases short, with 15 bases between. Germline V lookup: CDR1 SGHRS, CDR2 YFSETQ. The CDR3 is 15 amino acids. The CDR3 nucleotides read TGCGCCAGCAGCTTGCCGTGGGGCGTGGAGGATACGCAGTATTTT. This codes for CASSLPWGVEDTQYF. The whole variable domain, filled in from reference TRBV5-1 and TRBJ2-3, reads KAGVTQTPRYLIKTRGQQVTLSCSPISGHRSVSWYQQTPGQGLQFLFEYFSETQRNKGNFPGRFSGRQFSNSRSEMNVSTLELGDSALYLCASSLPWGVEDTQYFGPGTRLTVL.

The chain is built from TRBV7-2 and TRBJ2-4; unclear D gene. Looked up from germline, CDR1 is SGHTA and CDR2 is FQGNSA. The CDR3 length is 12 residues. V lost 5 bases to trimming and J lost 5 bases, with 7 bases between them. CDR3 protein: CASSLYQNIQYF. For the CDR3, the DNA is TGTGCCAGCAGCCTTTACCAAAACATTCAGTACTTC.

The chain employs TRBV15 and TRBJ2-5; D gene ambiguous. Germline CDR1 is LNHNV and CDR2 is YYDKDF (reference sequence). Deletions cut 5 bases from V and 5 bases from J, with 18 bases between. CDR3 length: 15 residues. The CDR3 loop reads CATSFPGSGRETQYF. DNA of the CDR3: TGTGCCACCAGCTTCCCGGGTTCCGGGCGGGAGACCCAGTACTTC.

The chain joins TRBV27 to TRBJ2-1, with 7 positions matching TRBD1. The germline V gene encodes CDR1 MNHEY and CDR2 SMNVEV (reference sequence). The CDR3 totals 16 residues. V was clipped by 5 bases and J by 1 base; unmatched bases: 8. For the CDR3, the DNA is TGTGCCAGCAGTGGGGGACAGCTCCATTCCTACAATGAGCAGTTCTTC. This sequence encodes CASSGGQLHSYNEQFF.

This clone turned up a few times. This chain links TRBV4-1 with TRBJ2-1; 9 bases map to TRBD1. This CDR3 is built from 15 residues. Germline-derived CDR1 and CDR2 are MGHRA and YSYEKL. The junction had 7 bases not matched to a gene; V was cut back by 4 bases and J by 6 bases. This CDR3 reads CASSPGDRAINEQFF. The DNA for the CDR3 is TGCGCCAGCAGCCCCGGGGACAGGGCCATCAATGAGCAGTTCTTC.

This clone was seen a few times. V is TRBV19 and J is TRBJ2-2, with 9 bases matching TRBD1. The CDR3 is made up of 14 amino acids. CDR1 LNHDA and CDR2 SQIVND come from the germline V gene (reference sequence). The V and J ends lost 6 bases and 5 bases, in that order; junction bases with no gene match: 4. The CDR3 bases are TGTGCCAGTAGGGGACAGGGTCGGACCGGGGAGCTGTTTTTT. Amino acids: CASRGQGRTGELFF.

The DNA of the CDR3 is TGTGCCAGCAGTTCTAGCGGGGGGCCTAACACCGGGGAGCTGTTTTTT. Protein sequence: CASSSSGGPNTGELFF. The chain couples TRBV6-2 or TRBV6-3 to TRBJ2-2; 11 bases line up with TRBD2. The V gene's germline CDR1 is MNHEY and CDR2 SVGEGT. J gave up 2 bases and V 4 bases, and 3 bases lay outside the gene matches. This CDR3 region has 16 residues.

The rearrangement links TRBV7-3 to TRBJ1-1, with 8 bases aligning to TRBD1. J was trimmed by 4 bases and V by 4 bases; bases with no gene match: 5. CDR3 length equals 14 residues. CDR1 SGHTA and CDR2 FQGTGA come from the germline V gene. CDR3 DNA: TGTGCCAGCAGCTCCGGACAGGGATCCACTGAAGCTTTCTTT. Translation gives CASSSGQGSTEAFF. Together with reference TRBV7-3 and TRBJ1-1, the CDR3 gives the full variable domain: GAGVSQTPSNKVTEKGKYVELRCDPISGHTALYWYRQSLGQGPEFLIYFQGTGAADDSGLPNDRFFAVRPEGSVSTLKIQRTERGDSAVYLCASSSGQGSTEAFFGQGTRLTVV.

The chain is built from TRBV18 and TRBJ2-5, with D hard to call. Per the germline V gene, CDR1 is KGHSH and CDR2 is LQKENI. The ends were cut back, 3 bases at V and 1 base at J, with 12 bases in the middle. The length of the CDR3 is 15 residues. CDR3 loop: CASSPRLGGQETQYF. The CDR3 nucleotides read TGTGCCAGCTCACCTCGATTAGGCGGCCAAGAGACCCAGTACTTC. Full variable domain (outside the CDR3, taken from reference TRBV18 and TRBJ2-5): NAGVMQNPRHLVRRRGQEARLRCSPMKGHSHVYWYRQLPEEGLKFMVYLQKENIIDESGMPKERFSAEFPKEGPSILRIQQVVRGDSAAYFCASSPRLGGQETQYFGPGTRLLVL.

The chain combines TRBV13 with TRBJ2-1; D could derive from TRBD1 or TRBD2 (5 bases each). This CDR3 region has 14 residues. Trimming cost V 0 bases and J 13 bases, with 16 bases left between them. The germline V gene has CDR1 PRHDT and CDR2 FYEKMQ (reference sequence). The CDR3 sequence is CASSLGTGTQDQFF. CDR3 DNA sequence: TGTGCCAGCAGCTTAGGTACCGGGACCCAGGACCAGTTCTTC.

J is TRBJ1-2 and V is TRBV5-1; 7 bases are a match to TRBD1. V shed 4 bases, J shed 0 bases, and the junction held 3 bases outside the gene matches. Germline-derived CDR1 and CDR2 are SGHRS and YFSETQ. CDR3 size: 14 residues. CDR3 coding DNA: TGCGCCAGCAGCCCGGGACAGACTAACTATGGCTACACCTTC. Its translation: CASSPGQTNYGYTF.

The chain has TRBV19 and TRBJ1-1; 7 bases match TRBD1. In germline, CDR1 is LNHDA, CDR2 SQIVND (reference sequence). The CDR3 sequence is 14 residues long. Germline trimming cut 3 bases from V and 5 bases from J; bases unmatched to any gene: 6. The DNA of the CDR3 is TGTGCCAGTAGTATTGACAGGGCGAGGACTGAAGCTTTCTTT. Translating gives CASSIDRARTEAFF.

The chain links TRBV7-8 to TRBJ2-1; the D gene could be TRBD1 or TRBD2 (6 bases each). CDR1 is SGHVS and CDR2 is FQNEAQ in the germline V gene. The CDR3 consists of 15 residues. The V gene lost 0 bases and the J gene lost 4 bases, with 10 bases spanning the gap. CDR3 protein: CASSLAGGLYNEQFF. Written as DNA, the CDR3 is TGTGCCAGCAGCTTAGCGGGGGGCCTTTACAATGAGCAGTTCTTC.